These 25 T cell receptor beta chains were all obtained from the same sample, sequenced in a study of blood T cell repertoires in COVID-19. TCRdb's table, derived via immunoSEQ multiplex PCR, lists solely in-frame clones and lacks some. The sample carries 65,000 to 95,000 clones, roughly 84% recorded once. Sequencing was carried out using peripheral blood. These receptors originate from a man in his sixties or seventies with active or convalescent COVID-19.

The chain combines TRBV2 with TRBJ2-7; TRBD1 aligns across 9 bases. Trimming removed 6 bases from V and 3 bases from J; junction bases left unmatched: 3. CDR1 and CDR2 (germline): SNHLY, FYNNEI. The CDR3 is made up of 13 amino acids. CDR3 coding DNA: TGTGCCAGCAGACTGACAGGGGGCTACGAGCAGTACTTC. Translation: CASRLTGGYEQYF. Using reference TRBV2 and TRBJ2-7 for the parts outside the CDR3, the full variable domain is EPEVTQTPSHQVTQMGQEVILRCVPISNHLYFYWYRQILGQKVEFLVSFYNNEISEKSEIFDDQFSVERPDGSNFTLKIRSTKLEDSAMYFCASRLTGGYEQYFGPGTRLTVT.

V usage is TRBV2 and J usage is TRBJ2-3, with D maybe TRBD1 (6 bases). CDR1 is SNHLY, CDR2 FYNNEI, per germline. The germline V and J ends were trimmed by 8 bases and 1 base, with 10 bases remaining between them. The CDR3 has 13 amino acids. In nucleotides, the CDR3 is TGTGCCAGCGACGAGGGGGGCACAGATACGCAGTATTTT. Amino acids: CASDEGGTDTQYF.

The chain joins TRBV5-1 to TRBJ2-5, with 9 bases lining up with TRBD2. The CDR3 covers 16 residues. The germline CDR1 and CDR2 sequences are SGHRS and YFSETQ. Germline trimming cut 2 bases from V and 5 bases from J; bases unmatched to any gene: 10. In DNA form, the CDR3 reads TGCGCCAGCAGCTTCGGATCAGCGGGAGGCGGGGAGACCCAGTACTTC. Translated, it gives CASSFGSAGGGETQYF.

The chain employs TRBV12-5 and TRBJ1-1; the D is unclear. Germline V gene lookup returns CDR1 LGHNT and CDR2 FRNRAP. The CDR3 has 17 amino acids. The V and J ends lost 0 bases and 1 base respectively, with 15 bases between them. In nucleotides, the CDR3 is TGTGCTAGTGGTTTGGTATTGGGGAGCTTTGGGAACACTGAAGCTTTCTTT. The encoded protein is CASGLVLGSFGNTEAFF.

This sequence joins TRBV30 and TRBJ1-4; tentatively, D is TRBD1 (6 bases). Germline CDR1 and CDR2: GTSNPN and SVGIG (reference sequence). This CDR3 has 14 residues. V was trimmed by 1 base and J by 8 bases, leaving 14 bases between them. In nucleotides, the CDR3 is TGTGCCTGGAGTGGAGGGGGAGTAGGGGAAAAACTGTTTTTT. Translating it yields CAWSGGGVGEKLFF.

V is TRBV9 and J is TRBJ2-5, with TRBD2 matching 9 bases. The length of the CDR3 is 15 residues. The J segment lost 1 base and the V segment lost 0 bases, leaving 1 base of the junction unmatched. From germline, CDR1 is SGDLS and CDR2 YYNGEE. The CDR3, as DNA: TGTGCCAGCAGCGTAGCTAGCGGGGCCCAAGAGACCCAGTACTTC. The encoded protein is CASSVASGAQETQYF.

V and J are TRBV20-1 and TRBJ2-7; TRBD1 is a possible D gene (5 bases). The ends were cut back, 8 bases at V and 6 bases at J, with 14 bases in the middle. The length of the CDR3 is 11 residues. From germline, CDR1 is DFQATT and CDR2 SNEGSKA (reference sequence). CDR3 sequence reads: CSPGRVGEQYF. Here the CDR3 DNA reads TGCAGTCCGGGCAGGGTGGGCGAGCAGTACTTC.

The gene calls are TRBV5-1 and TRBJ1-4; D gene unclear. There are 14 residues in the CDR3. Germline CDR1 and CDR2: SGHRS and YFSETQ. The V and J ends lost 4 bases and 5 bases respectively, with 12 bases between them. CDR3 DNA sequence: TGCGCCAGCAGCCGGACGGCGGGGAATGAAAAACTGTTTTTT. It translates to CASSRTAGNEKLFF.

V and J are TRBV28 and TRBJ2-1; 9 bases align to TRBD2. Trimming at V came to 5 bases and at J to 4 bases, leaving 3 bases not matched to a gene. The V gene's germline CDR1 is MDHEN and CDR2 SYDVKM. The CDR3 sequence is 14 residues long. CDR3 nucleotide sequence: TGTGCCAGCAGTCTAGCGGGGTGGTACAATGAGCAGTTCTTC. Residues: CASSLAGWYNEQFF.

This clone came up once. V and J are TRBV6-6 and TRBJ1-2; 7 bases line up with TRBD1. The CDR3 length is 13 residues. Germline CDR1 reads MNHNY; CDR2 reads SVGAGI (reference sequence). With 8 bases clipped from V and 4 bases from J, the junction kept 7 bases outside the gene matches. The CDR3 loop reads CASGPGTVYGYTF. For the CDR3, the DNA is TGTGCCAGCGGGCCCGGGACAGTCTATGGCTACACCTTC.

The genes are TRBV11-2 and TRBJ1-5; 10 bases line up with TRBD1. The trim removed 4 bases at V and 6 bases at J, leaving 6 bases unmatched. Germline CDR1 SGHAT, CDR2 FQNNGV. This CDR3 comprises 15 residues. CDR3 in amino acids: CASSSGTGVGQPQHF. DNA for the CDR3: TGTGCCAGCAGCTCCGGGACAGGGGTTGGTCAGCCCCAGCATTTT.

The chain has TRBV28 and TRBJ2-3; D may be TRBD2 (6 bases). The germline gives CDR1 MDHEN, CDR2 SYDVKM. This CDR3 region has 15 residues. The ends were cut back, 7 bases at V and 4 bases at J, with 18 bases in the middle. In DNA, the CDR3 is TGTGCCAGCACTCCTGGGAGTGCGGGATCAGATACGCAGTATTTT. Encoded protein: CASTPGSAGSDTQYF.

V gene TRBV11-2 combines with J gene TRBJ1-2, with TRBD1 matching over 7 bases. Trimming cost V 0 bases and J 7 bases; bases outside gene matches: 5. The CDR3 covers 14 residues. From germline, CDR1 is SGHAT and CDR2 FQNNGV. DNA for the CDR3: TGTGCCAGCAGCTTAGATAAGGGGGCAGGTGGCTACACCTTC. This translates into CASSLDKGAGGYTF.

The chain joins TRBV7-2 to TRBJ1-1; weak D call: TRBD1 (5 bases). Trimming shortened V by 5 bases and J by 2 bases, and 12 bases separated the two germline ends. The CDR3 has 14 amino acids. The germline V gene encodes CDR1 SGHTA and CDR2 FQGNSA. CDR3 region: CASSIQEGNTEAFF. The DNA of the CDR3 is TGTGCCAGCAGCATACAGGAAGGAAACACTGAAGCTTTCTTT. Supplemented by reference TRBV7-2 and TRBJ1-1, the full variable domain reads GAGVSQSPSNKVTEKGKDVELRCDPISGHTALYWYRQSLGQGLEFLIYFQGNSAPDKSGLPSDRFSAERTGGSVSTLTIQRTQQEDSAVYLCASSIQEGNTEAFFGQGTRLTVV.

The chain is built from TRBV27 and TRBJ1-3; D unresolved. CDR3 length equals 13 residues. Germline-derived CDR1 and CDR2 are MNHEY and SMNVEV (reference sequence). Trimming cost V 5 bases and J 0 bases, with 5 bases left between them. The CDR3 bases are TGTGCCAGCAGTCCCATCTCTGGAAACACCATATATTTT. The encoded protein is CASSPISGNTIYF.

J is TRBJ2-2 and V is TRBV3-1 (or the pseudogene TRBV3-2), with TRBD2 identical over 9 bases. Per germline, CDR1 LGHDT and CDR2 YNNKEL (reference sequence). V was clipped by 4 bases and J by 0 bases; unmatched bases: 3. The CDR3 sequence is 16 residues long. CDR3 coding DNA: TGTGCCAGCAGCCTCAGGACTAGCGCGAACACCGGGGAGCTGTTTTTT. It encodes CASSLRTSANTGELFF.

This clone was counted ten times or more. CDR3 residues: CASSLTGGTQNSPLHF. Written as DNA, the CDR3 is TGTGCCAGCAGTTTAACAGGGGGCACTCAGAATTCACCCCTCCACTTT. This rearrangement joins TRBV2 to TRBJ1-6, with 9 nucleotides matching TRBD1. After removal of 5 bases from V and 7 bases from J, the junction contained 9 bases not matched to a gene. Germline CDR1 is SNHLY and CDR2 is FYNNEI. This CDR3 region has 16 residues.

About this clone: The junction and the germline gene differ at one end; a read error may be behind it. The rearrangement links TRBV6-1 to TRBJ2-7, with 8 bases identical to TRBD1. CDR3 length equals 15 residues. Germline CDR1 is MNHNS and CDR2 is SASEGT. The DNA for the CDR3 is TGTGCCAGCAGCGAAGGACAGGGAACGGGATACGAGCAGTACTTC. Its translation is CASSEGQGTGYEQYF.

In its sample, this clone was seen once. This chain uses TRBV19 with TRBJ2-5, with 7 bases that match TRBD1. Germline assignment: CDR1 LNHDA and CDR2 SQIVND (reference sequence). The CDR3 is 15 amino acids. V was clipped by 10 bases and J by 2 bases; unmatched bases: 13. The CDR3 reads CATRPNRGAQETQYF. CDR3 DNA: TGTGCCACCCGACCAAACAGGGGAGCTCAAGAGACCCAGTACTTC.

CDR3 bases: TGTGCCAGCAGCCCGACTGCACCGGGGGAGCTGTTTTTT. Its translation: CASSPTAPGELFF. The V and J genes are TRBV11-3 and TRBJ2-2; D not certain. V gave up 5 bases and J gave up 8 bases, with 12 bases separating them. Per germline, CDR1 SGHNT and CDR2 YENEEA. The CDR3 has 13 residues.

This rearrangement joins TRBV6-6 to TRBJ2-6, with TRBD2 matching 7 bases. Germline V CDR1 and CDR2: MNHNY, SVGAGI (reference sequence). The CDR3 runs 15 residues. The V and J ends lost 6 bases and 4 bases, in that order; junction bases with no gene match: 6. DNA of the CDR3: TGTGCCAGCAGCCGGACTAGTAACGGGGCCAACGTCCTGACTTTC. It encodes CASSRTSNGANVLTF.

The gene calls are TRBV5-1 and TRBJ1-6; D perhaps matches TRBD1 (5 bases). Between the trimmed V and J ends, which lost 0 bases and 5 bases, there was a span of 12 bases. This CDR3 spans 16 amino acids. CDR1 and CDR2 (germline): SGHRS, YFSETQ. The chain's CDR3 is CASSLAGSRNNSPLHF. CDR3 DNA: TGCGCCAGCAGCTTGGCAGGGTCGCGTAATAATTCACCCCTCCACTTT.

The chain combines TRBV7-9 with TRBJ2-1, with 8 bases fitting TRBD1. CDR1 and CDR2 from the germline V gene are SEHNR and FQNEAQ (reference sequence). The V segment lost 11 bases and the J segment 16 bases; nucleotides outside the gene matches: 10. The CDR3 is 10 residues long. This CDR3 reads CAPGGTGPFF. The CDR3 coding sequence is TGTGCCCCCGGCGGGACAGGTCCCTTCTTC.

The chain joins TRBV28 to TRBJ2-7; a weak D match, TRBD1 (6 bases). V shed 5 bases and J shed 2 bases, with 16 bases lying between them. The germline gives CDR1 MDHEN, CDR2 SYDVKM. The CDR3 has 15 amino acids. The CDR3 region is CASSGGGGDTYEQYF. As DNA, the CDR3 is TGTGCCAGCAGTGGGGGCGGAGGTGACACCTACGAGCAGTACTTC.

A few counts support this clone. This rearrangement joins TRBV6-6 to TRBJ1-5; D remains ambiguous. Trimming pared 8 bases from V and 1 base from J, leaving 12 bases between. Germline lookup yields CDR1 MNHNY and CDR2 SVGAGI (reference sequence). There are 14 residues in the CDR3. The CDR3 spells CASGLPGSNQPQHF. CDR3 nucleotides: TGTGCCAGCGGGCTTCCCGGCAGCAATCAGCCCCAGCATTTT.